This TCR beta chain emerged from a study of blood T cells in healthy people across ages. Study-wide background: Through template switching, about one barcoded beta molecule was captured per two T cells, as measured in model experiments. Study-wide results and limits: Naive T cell percentage showed a strong correlation with TCR beta diversity. Age brought a roughly linear fall in TCR beta diversity measured per million T cells.

Trimming stripped 4 bases from V and 4 bases from J, with 14 bases between. CDR3 length equals 14 residues. Germline CDR1 and CDR2: SQVTM and ANQGSEA. A remark on this clonotype: The antigen is unknown.

Using a J-beta primer mix together with a sample-barcoded 5' primer, a second PCR was run for roughly 7 to 12 cycles. TCRdb redid the calling of the 5' RACE reads with MiXCR, one entry per CDR3 protein. The table has approximately 810,000 distinct CDR3 sequences, approximately 35% seen once. The sample consisted of blood. The J gene is TRBJ2-1, the V gene TRBV29-1, with D tentatively TRBD2 (5 bases). The sequence was obtained from a man younger than 35 in good health. The CDR3 DNA reads as TGCAGCGTTGTCTCCCTAGCAGCTTACAATGAGCAGTTCTTC. Its protein is CSVVSLAAYNEQFF.